This TCR beta chain was sequenced for a study of control samples from healthy donors and cancer patients. V was clipped by 3 bases and J by 1 base; unmatched bases: 4. The CDR3 sequence is 15 residues long. The germline V gene has CDR1 LGHDT and CDR2 YNNKEL (reference sequence). TCRdb's copy holds only in-frame clones and misses some; the assay was immunoSEQ multiplex PCR. The table shows 150,000 to 200,000 clones, with around 91% occurring only once. The rearrangement links TRBV3-1 (or the pseudogene TRBV3-2) to TRBJ2-7; 9 nucleotides line up with TRBD1. The clonotype was recovered from a woman in her thirties in good health. The specimen was blood. The CDR3 nucleotides are TGTGCCAGCAGCCAGGCCGGGACAGGGTCCTACGAGCAGTACTTC. Translated, it gives CASSQAGTGSYEQYF.